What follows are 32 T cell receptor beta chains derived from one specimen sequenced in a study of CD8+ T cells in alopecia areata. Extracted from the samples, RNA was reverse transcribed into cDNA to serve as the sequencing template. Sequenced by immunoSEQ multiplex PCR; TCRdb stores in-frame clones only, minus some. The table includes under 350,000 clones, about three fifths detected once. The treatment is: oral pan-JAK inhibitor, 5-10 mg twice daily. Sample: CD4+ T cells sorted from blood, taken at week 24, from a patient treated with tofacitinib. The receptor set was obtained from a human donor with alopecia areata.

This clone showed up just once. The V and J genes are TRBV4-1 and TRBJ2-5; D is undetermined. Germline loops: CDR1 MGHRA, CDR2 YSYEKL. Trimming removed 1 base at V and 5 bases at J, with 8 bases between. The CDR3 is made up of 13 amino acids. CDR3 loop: CASSQVRVETQYF. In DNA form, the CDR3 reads TGCGCCAGCAGCCAAGTAAGGGTGGAGACCCAGTACTTC.

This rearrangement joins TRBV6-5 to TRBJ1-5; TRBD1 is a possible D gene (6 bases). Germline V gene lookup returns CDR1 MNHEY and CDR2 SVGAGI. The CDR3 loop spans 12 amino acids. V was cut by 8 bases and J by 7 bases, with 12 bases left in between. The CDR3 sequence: CASGRGSQPQHF. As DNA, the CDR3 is TGTGCCAGCGGTAGGGGGTCCCAGCCCCAGCATTTT.

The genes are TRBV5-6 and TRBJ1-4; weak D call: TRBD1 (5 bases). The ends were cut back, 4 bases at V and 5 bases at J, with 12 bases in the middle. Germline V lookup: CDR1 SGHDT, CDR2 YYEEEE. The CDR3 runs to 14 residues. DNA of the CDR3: TGTGCCAGCAGCCGGGGACGGATAAATGAAAAACTGTTTTTT. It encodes CASSRGRINEKLFF.

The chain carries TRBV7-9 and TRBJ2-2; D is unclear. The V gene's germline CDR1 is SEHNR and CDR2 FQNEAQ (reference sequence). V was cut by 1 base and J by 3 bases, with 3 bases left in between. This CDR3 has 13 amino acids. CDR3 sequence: CASSLEHTGELFF. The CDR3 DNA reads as TGTGCCAGCAGCTTAGAGCACACCGGGGAGCTGTTTTTT.

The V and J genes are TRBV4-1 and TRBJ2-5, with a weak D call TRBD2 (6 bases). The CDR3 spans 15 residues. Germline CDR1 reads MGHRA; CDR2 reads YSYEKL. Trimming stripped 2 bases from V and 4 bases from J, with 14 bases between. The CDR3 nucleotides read TGCGCCAGCAGCCAACTGGGACTGTACAGAGAGACCCAGTACTTC. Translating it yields CASSQLGLYRETQYF.

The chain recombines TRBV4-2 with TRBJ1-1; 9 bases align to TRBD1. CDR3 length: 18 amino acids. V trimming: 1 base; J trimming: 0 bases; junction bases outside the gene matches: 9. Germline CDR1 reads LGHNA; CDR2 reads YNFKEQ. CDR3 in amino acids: CASSQGTGGGKMNTEAFF. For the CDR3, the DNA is TGTGCCAGCAGCCAAGGAACAGGGGGCGGAAAGATGAACACTGAAGCTTTCTTT.

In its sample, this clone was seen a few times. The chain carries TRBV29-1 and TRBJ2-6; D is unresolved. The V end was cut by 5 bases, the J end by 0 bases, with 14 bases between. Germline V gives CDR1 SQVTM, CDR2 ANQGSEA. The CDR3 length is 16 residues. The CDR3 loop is CSVLAFNPSGANVLTF. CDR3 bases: TGCAGCGTTCTGGCATTCAACCCCTCTGGGGCCAACGTCCTGACTTTC.

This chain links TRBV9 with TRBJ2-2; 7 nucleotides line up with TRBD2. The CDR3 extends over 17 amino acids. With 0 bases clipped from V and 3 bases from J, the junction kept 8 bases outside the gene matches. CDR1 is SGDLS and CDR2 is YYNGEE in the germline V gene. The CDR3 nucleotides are TGTGCCAGCAGCGTAGTCCGGACTAGGAAAGACACCGGGGAGCTGTTTTTT. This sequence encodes CASSVVRTRKDTGELFF.

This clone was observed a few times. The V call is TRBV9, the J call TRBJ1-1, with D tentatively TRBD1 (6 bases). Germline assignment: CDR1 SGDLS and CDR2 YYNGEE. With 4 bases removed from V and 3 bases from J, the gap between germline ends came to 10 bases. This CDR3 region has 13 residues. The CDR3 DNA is TGTGCCAGCAGCCCAGGGACATACACTGAAGCTTTCTTT. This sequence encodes CASSPGTYTEAFF.

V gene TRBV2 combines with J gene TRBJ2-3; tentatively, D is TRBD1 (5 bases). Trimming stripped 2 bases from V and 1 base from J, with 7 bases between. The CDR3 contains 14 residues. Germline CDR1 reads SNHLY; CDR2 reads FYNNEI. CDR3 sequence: CASSEQGGTDTQYF. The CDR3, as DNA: TGTGCCAGCAGTGAACAGGGCGGCACAGATACGCAGTATTTT.

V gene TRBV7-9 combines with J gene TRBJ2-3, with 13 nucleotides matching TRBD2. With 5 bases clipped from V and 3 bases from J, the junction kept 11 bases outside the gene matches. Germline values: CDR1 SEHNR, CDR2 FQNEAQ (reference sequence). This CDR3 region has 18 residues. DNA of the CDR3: TGTGCCAGCAGCGCCCCGACTAGCGGGGGGACTCGTACAGATACGCAGTATTTT. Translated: CASSAPTSGGTRTDTQYF.

The CDR3 reads CASSLQPNTEAFF. The CDR3 DNA reads TGTGCCAGCAGCTTACAGCCGAACACTGAAGCTTTCTTT. The V gene is TRBV7-2, the J gene TRBJ1-1; D is unclear. With 2 bases removed from V and 1 base from J, the gap between germline ends came to 5 bases. CDR3 size: 13 residues. Germline-derived CDR1 and CDR2 are SGHTA and FQGNSA.

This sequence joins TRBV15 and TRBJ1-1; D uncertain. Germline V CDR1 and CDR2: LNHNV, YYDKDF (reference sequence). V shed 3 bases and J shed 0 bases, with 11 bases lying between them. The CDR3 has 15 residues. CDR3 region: CATSSIVAVNTEAFF. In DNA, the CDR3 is TGTGCCACCAGCAGCATTGTCGCCGTGAACACTGAAGCTTTCTTT.

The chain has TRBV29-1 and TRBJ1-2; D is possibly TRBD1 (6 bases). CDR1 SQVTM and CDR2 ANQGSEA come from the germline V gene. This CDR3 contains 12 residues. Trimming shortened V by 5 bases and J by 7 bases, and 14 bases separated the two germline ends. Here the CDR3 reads CSVWRTVPGYTF. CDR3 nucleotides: TGCAGCGTTTGGAGGACAGTGCCTGGCTACACCTTC.

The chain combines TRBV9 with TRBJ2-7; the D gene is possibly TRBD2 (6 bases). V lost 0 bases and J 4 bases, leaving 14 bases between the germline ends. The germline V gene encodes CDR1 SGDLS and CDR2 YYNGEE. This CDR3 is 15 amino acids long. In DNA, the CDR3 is TGTGCCAGCAGCGTAGGTTCCGCGGGAACTTACGAGCAGTACTTC. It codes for CASSVGSAGTYEQYF.

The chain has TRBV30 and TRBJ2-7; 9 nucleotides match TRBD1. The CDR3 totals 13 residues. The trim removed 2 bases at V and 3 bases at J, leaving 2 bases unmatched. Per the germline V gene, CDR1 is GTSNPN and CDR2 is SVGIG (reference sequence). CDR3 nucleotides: TGTGCCTGGAGTACAGGGGGCGGCTACGAGCAGTACTTC. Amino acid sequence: CAWSTGGGYEQYF.

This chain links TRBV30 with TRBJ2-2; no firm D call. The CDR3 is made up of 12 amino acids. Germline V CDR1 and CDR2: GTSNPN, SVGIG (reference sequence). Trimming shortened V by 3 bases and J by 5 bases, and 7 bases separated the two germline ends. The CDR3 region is CAWRPVTGELFF. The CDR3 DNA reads TGTGCCTGGAGACCAGTTACCGGGGAGCTGTTTTTT.

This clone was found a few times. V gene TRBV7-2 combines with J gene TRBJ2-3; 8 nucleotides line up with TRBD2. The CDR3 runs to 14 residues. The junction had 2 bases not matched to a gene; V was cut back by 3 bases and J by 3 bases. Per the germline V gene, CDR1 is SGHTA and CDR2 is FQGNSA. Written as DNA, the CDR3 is TGTGCCAGCAGCTTGGGGACTAGGACAGATACGCAGTATTTT. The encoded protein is CASSLGTRTDTQYF.

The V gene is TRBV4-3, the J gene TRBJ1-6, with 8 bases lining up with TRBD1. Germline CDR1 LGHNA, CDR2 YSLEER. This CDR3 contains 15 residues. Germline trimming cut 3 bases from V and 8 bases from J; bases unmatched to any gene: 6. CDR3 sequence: CASSQLQGVYSPLHF. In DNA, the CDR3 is TGCGCCAGCAGCCAGTTACAGGGGGTGTATTCACCCCTCCACTTT.

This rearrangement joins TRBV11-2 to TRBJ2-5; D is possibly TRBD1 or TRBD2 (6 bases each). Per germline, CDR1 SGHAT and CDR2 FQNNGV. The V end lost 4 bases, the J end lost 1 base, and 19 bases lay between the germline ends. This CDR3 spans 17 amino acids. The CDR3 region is CASSSLRGRRGQETQYF. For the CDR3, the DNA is TGTGCCAGCAGCTCTCTTCGGGGGCGGCGGGGCCAAGAGACCCAGTACTTC.

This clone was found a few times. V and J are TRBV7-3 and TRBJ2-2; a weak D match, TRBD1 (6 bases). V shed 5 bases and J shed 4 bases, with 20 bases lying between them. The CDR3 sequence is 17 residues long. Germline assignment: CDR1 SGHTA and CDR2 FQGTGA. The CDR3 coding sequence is TGTGCCAGCAGCCTCCACCGGGCAGGGGTGGGCACCGGGGAGCTGTTTTTT. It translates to CASSLHRAGVGTGELFF.

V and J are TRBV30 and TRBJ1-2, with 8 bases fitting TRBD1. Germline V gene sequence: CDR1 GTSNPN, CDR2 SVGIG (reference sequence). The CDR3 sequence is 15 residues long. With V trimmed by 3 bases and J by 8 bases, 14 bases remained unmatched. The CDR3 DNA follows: TGTGCCTGGAGGGGAACCCGCGGACAGGGAGGGGGCTACACCTTC. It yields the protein CAWRGTRGQGGGYTF.

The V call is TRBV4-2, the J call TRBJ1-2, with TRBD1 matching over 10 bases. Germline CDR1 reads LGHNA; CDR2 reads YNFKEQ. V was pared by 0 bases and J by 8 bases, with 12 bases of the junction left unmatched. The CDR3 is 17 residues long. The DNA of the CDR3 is TGTGCCAGCAGCCAAGATCAAGGCCCGGGACAGGGGAAGGGCTACACCTTC. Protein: CASSQDQGPGQGKGYTF.

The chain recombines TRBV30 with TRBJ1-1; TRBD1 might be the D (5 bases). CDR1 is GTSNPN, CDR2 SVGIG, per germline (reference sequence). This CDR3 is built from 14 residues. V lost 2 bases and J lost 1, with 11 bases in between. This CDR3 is CAWSSWQGNTEAFF. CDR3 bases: TGTGCCTGGAGTTCGTGGCAGGGGAACACTGAAGCTTTCTTT.

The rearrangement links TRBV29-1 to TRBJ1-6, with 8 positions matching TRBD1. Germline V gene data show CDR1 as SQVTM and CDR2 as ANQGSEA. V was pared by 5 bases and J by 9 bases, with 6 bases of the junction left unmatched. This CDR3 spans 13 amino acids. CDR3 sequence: CSVKTGVGSPLHF. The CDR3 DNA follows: TGCAGCGTTAAGACAGGGGTGGGTTCACCCCTCCACTTT.

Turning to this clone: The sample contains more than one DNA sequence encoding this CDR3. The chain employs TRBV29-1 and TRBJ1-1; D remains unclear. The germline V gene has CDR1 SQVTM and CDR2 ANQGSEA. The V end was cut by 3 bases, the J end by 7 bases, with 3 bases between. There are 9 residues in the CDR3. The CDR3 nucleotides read TGCAGCGTTGATCTTGAAGCTTTCTTT. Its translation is CSVDLEAFF.

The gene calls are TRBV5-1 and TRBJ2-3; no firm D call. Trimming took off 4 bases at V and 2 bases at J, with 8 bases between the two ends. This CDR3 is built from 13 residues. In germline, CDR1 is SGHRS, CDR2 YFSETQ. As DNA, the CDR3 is TGCGCCAGCAGCGTAAGACACACAGATACGCAGTATTTT. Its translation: CASSVRHTDTQYF. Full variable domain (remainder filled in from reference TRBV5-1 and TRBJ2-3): KAGVTQTPRYLIKTRGQQVTLSCSPISGHRSVSWYQQTPGQGLQFLFEYFSETQRNKGNFPGRFSGRQFSNSRSEMNVSTLELGDSALYLCASSVRHTDTQYFGPGTRLTVL.

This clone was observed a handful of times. The CDR3 sequence: CASEQGWNTGELFF. In DNA form, the CDR3 reads TGTGCCTCAGAACAGGGATGGAACACCGGGGAGCTGTTTTTT. This chain connects TRBV30 to TRBJ2-2; tentative D call: TRBD1 (6 bases). Germline CDR1 and CDR2: GTSNPN and SVGIG (reference sequence). Trimming stripped 7 bases from V and 1 base from J, with 13 bases between. This CDR3 spans 14 amino acids.

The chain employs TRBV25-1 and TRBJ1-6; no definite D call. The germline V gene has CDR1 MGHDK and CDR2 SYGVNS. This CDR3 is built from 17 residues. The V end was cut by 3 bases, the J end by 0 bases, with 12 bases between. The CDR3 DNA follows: TGTGCCAGCAGTGATCTTACCTTGAGCTCCTATAATTCACCCCTCCACTTT. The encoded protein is CASSDLTLSSYNSPLHF. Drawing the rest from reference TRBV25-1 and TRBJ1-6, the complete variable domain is EADIYQTPRYLVIGTGKKITLECSQTMGHDKMYWYQQDPGMELHLIHYSYGVNSTEKGDLSSESTVSRIRTEHFPLTLESARPSHTSQYLCASSDLTLSSYNSPLHFGNGTRLTVT.

The CDR3 nucleotides read TGCGCCAGCAGCTTGGATGCTAAGCAGTTCTTC. Translation: CASSLDAKQFF. The V gene is TRBV5-1, the J gene TRBJ2-1, with D hard to call. The CDR3 has 11 residues. V was shortened by 0 bases and J by 11 bases, with 6 bases between the two germline ends. Germline V lookup: CDR1 SGHRS, CDR2 YFSETQ.

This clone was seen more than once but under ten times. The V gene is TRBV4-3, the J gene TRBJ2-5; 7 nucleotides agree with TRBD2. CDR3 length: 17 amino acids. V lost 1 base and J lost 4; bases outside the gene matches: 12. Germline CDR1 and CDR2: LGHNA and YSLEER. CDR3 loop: CASSQGNEGLSGETQYF. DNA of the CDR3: TGCGCCAGCAGCCAAGGCAACGAGGGACTAAGTGGAGAGACCCAGTACTTC.

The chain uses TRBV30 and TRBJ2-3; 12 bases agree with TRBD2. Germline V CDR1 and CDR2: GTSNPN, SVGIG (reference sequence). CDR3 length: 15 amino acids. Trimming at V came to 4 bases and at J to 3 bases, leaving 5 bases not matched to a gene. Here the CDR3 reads CAWTPGLAGTDTQYF. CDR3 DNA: TGTGCCTGGACCCCCGGACTAGCGGGAACAGATACGCAGTATTTT.